The T cell receptor (beta chain) under discussion was sequenced for a study of T cell repertoires in cytomegalovirus infection. Study-level points and caveats: CMV carriers with the relevant HLA were identified by cumulative public TCR beta family frequency. CMV-specific TCR beta clonotypes restricted by HLA-C were the ones dominating the ex vivo response.

TCRdb reanalysed the reads using MiXCR and keeps one entry per CDR3 protein. The sample yields about 500,000 distinct CDR3 sequences, around 30% seen once. About this clonotype: No antigen is known for it.

This sequence originates from a human donor in good health (CMV status not recorded). Some clones in this sample may be carry-over from other donors' samples. The sequenced sample was cultured PBMCs, obtained from culture after CMV antigen stimulation.

The CDR3 bases are TGCGCCAGCAGCTTGGACGGACAGGCCGTTGGAGCTTTCTTT. This encodes CASSLDGQAVGAFF. The chain couples TRBV5-1 to TRBJ1-1; 7 nucleotides align to TRBD1. Trimming took 0 bases from V and 10 from J; bases not matched to a gene: 9. The CDR3 covers 14 residues. Germline V gene data show CDR1 as SGHRS and CDR2 as YFSETQ.